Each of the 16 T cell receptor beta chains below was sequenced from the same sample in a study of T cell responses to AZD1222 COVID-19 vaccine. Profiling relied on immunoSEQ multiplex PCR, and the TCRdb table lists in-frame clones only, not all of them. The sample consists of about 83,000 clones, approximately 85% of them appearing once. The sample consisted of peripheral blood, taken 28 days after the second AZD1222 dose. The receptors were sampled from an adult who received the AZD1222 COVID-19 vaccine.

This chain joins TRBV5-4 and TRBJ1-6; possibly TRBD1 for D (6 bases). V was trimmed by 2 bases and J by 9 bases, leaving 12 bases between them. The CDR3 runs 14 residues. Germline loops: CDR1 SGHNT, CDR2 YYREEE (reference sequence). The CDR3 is CASSFRKGGSPLHF. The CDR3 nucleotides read TGTGCCAGCAGCTTTAGAAAAGGGGGTTCACCCCTCCACTTT.

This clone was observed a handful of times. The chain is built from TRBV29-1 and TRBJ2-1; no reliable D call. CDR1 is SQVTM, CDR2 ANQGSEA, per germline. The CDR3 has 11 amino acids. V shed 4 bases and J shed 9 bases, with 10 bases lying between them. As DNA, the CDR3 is TGCAGCGTTGGGAAGACTCGTGAGCAGTTCTTC. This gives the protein CSVGKTREQFF.

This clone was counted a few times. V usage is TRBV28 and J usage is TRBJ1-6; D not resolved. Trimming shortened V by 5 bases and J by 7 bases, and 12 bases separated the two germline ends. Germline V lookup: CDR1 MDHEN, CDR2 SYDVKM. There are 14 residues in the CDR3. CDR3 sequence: CASSQPRTNSPLHF. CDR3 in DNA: TGTGCCAGCAGTCAGCCCCGAACGAATTCACCCCTCCACTTT.

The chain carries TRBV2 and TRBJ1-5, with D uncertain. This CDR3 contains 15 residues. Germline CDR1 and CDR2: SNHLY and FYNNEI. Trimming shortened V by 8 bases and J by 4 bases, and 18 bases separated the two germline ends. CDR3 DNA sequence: TGTGCCAGCTCCCCTGAGTCCGGGGTAAATCAGCCCCAGCATTTT. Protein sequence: CASSPESGVNQPQHF.

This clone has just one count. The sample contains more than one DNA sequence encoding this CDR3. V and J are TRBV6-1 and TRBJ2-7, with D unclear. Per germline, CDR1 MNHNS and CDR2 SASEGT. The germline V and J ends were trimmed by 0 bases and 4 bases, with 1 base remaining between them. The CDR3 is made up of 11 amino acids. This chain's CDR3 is CASSEAYEQYF. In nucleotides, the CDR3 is TGTGCCAGCAGTGAAGCTTACGAGCAGTACTTC.

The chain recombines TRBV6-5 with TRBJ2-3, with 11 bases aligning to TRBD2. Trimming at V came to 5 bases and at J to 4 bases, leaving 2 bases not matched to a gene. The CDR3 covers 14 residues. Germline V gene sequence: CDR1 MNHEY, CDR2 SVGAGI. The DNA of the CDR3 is TGTGCCAGCAGTCCACTAGCGGGAGCAGATACGCAGTATTTT. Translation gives CASSPLAGADTQYF.

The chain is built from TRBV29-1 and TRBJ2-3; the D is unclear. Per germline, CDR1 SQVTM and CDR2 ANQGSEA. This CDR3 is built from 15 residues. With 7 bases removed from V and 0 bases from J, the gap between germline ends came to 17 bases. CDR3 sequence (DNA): TGCAGCGCCTTGGACCCGGCGGTGAGCACAGATACGCAGTATTTT. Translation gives CSALDPAVSTDTQYF.

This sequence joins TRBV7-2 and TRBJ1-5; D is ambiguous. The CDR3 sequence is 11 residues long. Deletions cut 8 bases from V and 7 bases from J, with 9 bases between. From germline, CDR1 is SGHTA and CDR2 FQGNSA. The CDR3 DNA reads TGTGCCAGCTCTCTGGGGCAGCCCCAGCATTTT. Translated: CASSLGQPQHF.

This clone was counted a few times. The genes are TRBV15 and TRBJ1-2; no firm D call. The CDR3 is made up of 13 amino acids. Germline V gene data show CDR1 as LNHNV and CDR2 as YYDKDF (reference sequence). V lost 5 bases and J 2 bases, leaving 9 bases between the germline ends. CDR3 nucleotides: TGTGCCACCAGCCCAACATGGAACTATGGCTACACCTTC. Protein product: CATSPTWNYGYTF.

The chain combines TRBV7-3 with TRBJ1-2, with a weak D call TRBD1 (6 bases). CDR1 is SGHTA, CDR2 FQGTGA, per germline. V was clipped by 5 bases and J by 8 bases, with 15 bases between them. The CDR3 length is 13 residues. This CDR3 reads CASSTSGGDGYTF. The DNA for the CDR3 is TGTGCCAGCAGCACCTCGGGGGGCGACGGCTACACCTTC.

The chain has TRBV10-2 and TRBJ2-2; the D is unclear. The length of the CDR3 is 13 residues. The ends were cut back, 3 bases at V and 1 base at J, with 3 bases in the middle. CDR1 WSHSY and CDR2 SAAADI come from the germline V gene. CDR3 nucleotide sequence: TGCGCCAGCAGTGATGTGAACACCGGGGAGCTGTTTTTT. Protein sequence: CASSDVNTGELFF.

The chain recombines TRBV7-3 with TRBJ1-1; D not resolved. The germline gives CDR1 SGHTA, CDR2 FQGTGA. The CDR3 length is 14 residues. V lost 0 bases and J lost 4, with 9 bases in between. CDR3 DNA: TGTGCCAGCAGCTTAACGGGAGGTGGCACTGAAGCTTTCTTT. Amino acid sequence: CASSLTGGGTEAFF.

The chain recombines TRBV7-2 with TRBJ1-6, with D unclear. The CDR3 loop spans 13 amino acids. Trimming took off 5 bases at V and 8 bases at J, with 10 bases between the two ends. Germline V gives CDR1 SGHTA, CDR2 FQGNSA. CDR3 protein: CASSPRADSPLHF. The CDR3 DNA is TGTGCCAGCAGCCCCCGGGCAGATTCACCCCTCCACTTT. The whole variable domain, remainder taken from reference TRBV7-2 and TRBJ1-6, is GAGVSQSPSNKVTEKGKDVELRCDPISGHTALYWYRQSLGQGLEFLIYFQGNSAPDKSGLPSDRFSAERTGGSVSTLTIQRTQQEDSAVYLCASSPRADSPLHFGNGTRLTVT.

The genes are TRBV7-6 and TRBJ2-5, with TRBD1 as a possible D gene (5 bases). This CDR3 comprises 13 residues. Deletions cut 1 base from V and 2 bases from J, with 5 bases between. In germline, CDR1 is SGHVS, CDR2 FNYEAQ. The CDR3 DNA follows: TGTGCCAGCAGCTTAGGACAGCAAGAGACCCAGTACTTC. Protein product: CASSLGQQETQYF.

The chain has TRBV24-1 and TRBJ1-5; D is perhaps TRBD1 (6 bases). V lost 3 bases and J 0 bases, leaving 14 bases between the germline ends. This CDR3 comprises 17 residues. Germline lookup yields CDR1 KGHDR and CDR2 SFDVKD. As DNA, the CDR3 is TGTGCCACCAGTGATGACCGGGACACCGTTAGCAATCAGCCCCAGCATTTT. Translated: CATSDDRDTVSNQPQHF.

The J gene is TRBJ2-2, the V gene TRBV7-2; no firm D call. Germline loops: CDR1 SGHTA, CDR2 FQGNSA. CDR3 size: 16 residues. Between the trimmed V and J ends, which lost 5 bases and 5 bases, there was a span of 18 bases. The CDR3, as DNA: TGTGCCAGCAGCCCAAGGACCGACCCAGGAACCGGGGAGCTGTTTTTT. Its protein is CASSPRTDPGTGELFF.